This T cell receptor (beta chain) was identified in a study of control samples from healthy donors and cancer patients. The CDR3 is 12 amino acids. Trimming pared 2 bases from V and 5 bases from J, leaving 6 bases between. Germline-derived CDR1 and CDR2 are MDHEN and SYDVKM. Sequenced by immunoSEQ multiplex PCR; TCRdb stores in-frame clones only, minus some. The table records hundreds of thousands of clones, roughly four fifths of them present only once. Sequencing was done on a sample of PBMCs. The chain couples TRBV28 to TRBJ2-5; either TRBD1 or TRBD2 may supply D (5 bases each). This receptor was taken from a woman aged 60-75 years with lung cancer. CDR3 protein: CASSLEGETQYF. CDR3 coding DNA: TGTGCCAGCAGTTTAGAGGGGGAGACCCAGTACTTC.